The 17 T cell receptor beta chains given below trace back to one sample, sequenced in a study of tissue T cells after allogeneic stem cell transplantation. The sample's time point: mouse harvest day 7 after allogeneic transplant. The graft held 10^6 splenic CD5+ T cells and 10^7 T-cell-depleted bone marrow cells. The method was immunoSEQ multiplex PCR; TCRdb's version includes in-frame clones alone and lacks a portion of them. The data show 2,200 or so clones, with 55% seen just once and more than 15% held by the top ten. Sequencing was performed on liver tissue. Source of these receptors: a female BALB/c mouse given C57BL/6 T cells with graft-versus-host disease after an allogeneic hematopoietic cell transplant.

A word on this clone: Gene names and germline refer to mouse. The CDR3 end is not reached by the read, which stops 1 residue before it; the germline J gene fills it in. The chain recombines TRBV3 with TRBJ1-1; D unclear. In germline, CDR1 is SNHLY, CDR2 FYNGKV (reference sequence). The CDR3 consists of 13 residues. Trimming took 1 base from V and 1 from J, leaving 4 bases between them. CDR3 bases read: TGTGCCAGCAGCTTAGGACAAAACACAGAAGTCTTC. Translating it yields CASSLGQNTEVF. The whole CDR3 protein reads CASSLGQNTEVFF.

Comment on this clone: Genes here carry mouse names. The sequenced CDR3 bases are TGTGCCAGCAGCGTTTCTGGGGGAGCAGACACCCAGTAC. Its protein product is CASSVSGGADTQY. The full CDR3 reads CASSVSGGADTQYF. The V and J genes are TRBV5 and TRBJ2-5, with 7 bases identical to TRBD2. The DNA ends 1 residue before the CDR3 does, and the rest of the CDR3 is filled in from the germline J gene. The ends lost 5 bases at V and 5 bases at J; junction bases unmatched: 7. Germline V CDR1 and CDR2: LGHNA, YNLKQL (reference sequence). CDR3 size: 14 residues.

A word on this clone: Gene names are the mouse ones. The read terminates 1 residue ahead of where the CDR3 ends, so the germline J gene completes it. The chain is built from TRBV13-3 and TRBJ2-4, with a weak D call TRBD1 (6 bases). CDR1 is NNHDY and CDR2 is SYVADS in the germline V gene. V was clipped by 2 bases and J by 4 bases, with 8 bases between them. The CDR3 spans 13 residues. The part of the CDR3 DNA that was read is TGTGCCAGCAGTGAAGGGGGAAAAAACACCTTGTAC. This codes for CASSEGGKNTLY. The whole CDR3 is CASSEGGKNTLYF.

This clone qualifies as large (0.1 to 1%). Mouse gene names and germline throughout. The CDR3 end is not reached by the read, which stops 1 residue before it; the germline J gene fills it in. This chain links TRBV26 with TRBJ2-7; no clear D gene. Germline CDR1 KGHPV, CDR2 FQNQEV (reference sequence). V lost 2 bases and J 3 bases, leaving 5 bases between the germline ends. The CDR3 sequence is 12 residues long. The CDR3 DNA, read in part, is TGTGCCAGCAGTCTGAGCAACTATGAACAGTAC. This codes for CASSLSNYEQY. The whole CDR3 is CASSLSNYEQYF.

This clone was seen a handful of times. Each gene name is a mouse one. The read gets to within 1 residue of the CDR3 end, and the germline J gene fills in the rest. The genes are TRBV13-1 and TRBJ2-3; 9 positions match TRBD2. V trimming: 5 bases; J trimming: 0 bases; junction bases outside the gene matches: 4. Germline CDR1 reads NSHNY; CDR2 reads SYGAGN. The CDR3 is made up of 15 amino acids. The CDR3 here is CASRLGGPSAETLYF. CDR3 DNA, as far as it was read: TGTGCCAGCAGACTGGGGGGCCCTAGTGCAGAAACGCTGTAT.

For this clone: Gene names and germline match the mouse. From the germline J gene comes the end of the CDR3, since the read stops 1 residue before it. V and J are TRBV15 and TRBJ1-4; tentatively, D is TRBD1 (6 bases). Trimming stripped 1 base from V and 11 bases from J, with 8 bases between. Germline CDR1 SGHND, CDR2 FRSKSL. This CDR3 spans 12 amino acids. The CDR3 spells CASSLEGGRLFF. The covered CDR3 bases are TGTGCCAGCAGTTTAGAGGGGGGCAGATTATTT. Looking up the rest from reference TRBV15 and TRBJ1-4 gives the full variable domain: DAGVTQTPRHEVAEKGQTIILKCEPVSGHNDLFWYRQTKIQGLELLSYFRSKSLMEDGGAFKDRFKAEMLNSSFSTLKIQPTEPKDSAVYLCASSLEGGRLFFGHGTKLSVL.

Comments on this clone: Any gene name here is a mouse gene name. Read sequence stops 1 residue before the CDR3 end, and the germline J gene provides the missing end. J is TRBJ2-5 and V is TRBV26, with D possibly being TRBD1 or TRBD2 (5 bases each). The CDR3 length is 12 residues. V was shortened by 4 bases and J by 3 bases, with 5 bases between the two germline ends. Germline CDR1 reads KGHPV; CDR2 reads FQNQEV (reference sequence). Here the CDR3 reads CASSRGQDTQYF. The sequenced part of the CDR3 DNA is TGTGCCAGCAGTCGGGGGCAAGACACCCAGTAC.

As for this clone: Gene names refer to mouse genes. The CDR3 end falls 1 residue outside the read, so it is completed with the germline J gene. The genes are TRBV13-1 and TRBJ2-4; tentatively, D is TRBD2 (7 bases). Trimming shortened V by 1 base and J by 0 bases, and 9 bases separated the two germline ends. In germline, CDR1 is NSHNY, CDR2 SYGAGN. This CDR3 contains 15 residues. The CDR3 here is CASSDRGGSQNTLYF. The CDR3 DNA, read in part, is TGTGCCAGCAGTGATAGGGGGGGTAGTCAAAACACCTTGTAC.

Note on this clone: Genes here carry mouse names. The CDR3 end lies 1 residue beyond the end of the read and is filled in from the germline J gene. The chain recombines TRBV26 with TRBJ1-4; D may be TRBD1 (6 bases). Germline V gives CDR1 KGHPV, CDR2 FQNQEV (reference sequence). The CDR3 is 14 amino acids. V lost 2 bases to trimming and J lost 2 bases, with 6 bases between them. CDR3 DNA (partial): TGTGCCAGCAGTCTGACAGGGTCCAACGAAAGATTATTT. As protein: CASSLTGSNERLF. The CDR3 as a whole reads CASSLTGSNERLFF.

About this clone: Genes here carry mouse names. The sequence runs out 1 residue before the end of the CDR3; the remainder is reconstructed from the germline J gene. This chain joins TRBV13-3 and TRBJ2-5; no clear D. Trimming pared 2 bases from V and 2 bases from J, leaving 9 bases between. Germline assignment: CDR1 NNHDY and CDR2 SYVADS. There are 14 residues in the CDR3. CDR3 residues: CASSEAGSQDTQYF. The covered CDR3 bases are TGTGCCAGCAGTGAAGCGGGGAGCCAAGACACCCAGTAC. Supplemented by reference TRBV13-3 and TRBJ2-5, the full variable domain reads EAAVTQSPRSKVAVTGGKVTLSCHQTNNHDYMYWYRQDTGHGLRLIHYSYVADSTEKGDIPDGYKASRPSQENFSLILELASLSQTAVYFCASSEAGSQDTQYFGPGTRLLVL.

This clone was observed once. Germline and genes here are mouse. The read gets to within 1 residue of the CDR3 end, and the germline J gene fills in the rest. Additional DNA sequences in this sample encode the identical CDR3. The chain has TRBV26 and TRBJ1-6; weak D call: TRBD1 (5 bases). TRBJ1-6 is reported as an ORF; its role is uncertain. Looked up from germline, CDR1 is KGHPV and CDR2 is FQNQEV (reference sequence). This CDR3 is built from 14 residues. Trimming cost V 0 bases and J 5 bases, with 5 bases left between them. The CDR3 DNA, read in part, is TGTGCCAGCAGTCTGTCGACAGATAATTCGCCCCTCTAC. Its protein product is CASSLSTDNSPLY. The entire CDR3 sequence reads CASSLSTDNSPLYF.

This clone was observed a single time. Gene names follow the mouse nomenclature. The CDR3 end is not reached by the read, which stops 1 residue before it; the germline J gene fills it in. V is TRBV4 and J is TRBJ2-4; 10 bases match TRBD2. Trimming took 3 bases from V and 0 from J; bases not matched to a gene: 3. Looked up from germline, CDR1 is LGHDT and CDR2 is YNNKQL (reference sequence). This CDR3 is 16 amino acids long. Partial CDR3 DNA: TGTGCCAGCAGCTACTGGGGGGGCGCGAGTCAAAACACCTTGTAC. It specifies CASSYWGGASQNTLY. The CDR3 in its entirety is CASSYWGGASQNTLYF.

This clone was counted between two and nine times. Gene names follow the mouse nomenclature. The observed sequence ends 1 residue before the CDR3 terminus, with the missing tail filled in from the germline J gene. The genes are TRBV20 and TRBJ1-5; TRBD1 is a possible D gene (6 bases). The length of the CDR3 is 12 residues. The germline V and J ends were trimmed by 3 bases and 9 bases, with 12 bases remaining between them. The germline V gene encodes CDR1 GFQATS and CDR2 STVNSAI. The CDR3 loop is CGAREQGRAPLF. CDR3 DNA (partial): TGTGGTGCTAGAGAGCAGGGGAGGGCTCCGCTT.

This clone appeared a few times. The gene symbols are mouse symbols. The sequence runs out 1 residue before the end of the CDR3; the remainder is reconstructed from the germline J gene. The chain couples TRBV19 to TRBJ2-3, with D uncertain. The CDR3 sequence is 11 residues long. Germline lookup yields CDR1 FNHDT and CDR2 SITEND (reference sequence). Trimming removed 7 bases at V and 0 bases at J, with 3 bases between. The CDR3 sequence is CASGSAETLYF. Partial CDR3 DNA: TGTGCCAGCGGGAGTGCAGAAACGCTGTAT.

Of note for this clone: Here the gene names and germline are mouse. The read falls 1 residue short of the CDR3 end, and the missing part is taken from the germline J gene. V gene TRBV12-2 combines with J gene TRBJ2-4, with unresolved D. Germline V gene lookup returns CDR1 SGHLS and CDR2 HYDKME. This CDR3 region has 14 residues. V lost 0 bases to trimming and J lost 0 bases, with 6 bases between them. The part of the CDR3 DNA that was read is TGTGCCAGCTCTCTCGAAGGCAGTCAAAACACCTTGTAC. Translating gives CASSLEGSQNTLY. The whole CDR3 sequence reads CASSLEGSQNTLYF.

Concerning this clone itself: Mouse names are used for the genes. Incomplete CDR3 DNA: TGTGCCAGCAGTATGACTGGGGGTCTAAACACCTTGTAC. Translating it yields CASSMTGGLNTLY. The whole CDR3 reads CASSMTGGLNTLYF. The chain combines TRBV26 with TRBJ2-4, with TRBD2 matching 9 bases. Coverage ceases 1 residue before the CDR3 finishes, and the germline J gene fills in the end. Germline V gene data show CDR1 as KGHPV and CDR2 as FQNQEV (reference sequence). The ends lost 5 bases at V and 5 bases at J; junction bases unmatched: 5. This CDR3 contains 14 residues.

On this clone itself: Genes and germline are mouse. The sequenced fragment ends 1 residue before the CDR3 boundary, so the rest is inferred from the germline J gene. The chain carries TRBV23 and TRBJ2-1; the table calls TRBD2, which could not be checked here. This CDR3 has 15 amino acids. CDR1 is KGHTA and CDR2 is FQNQQP in the germline V gene. The CDR3 reads CSSSHRLGGRAEQFF. CDR3 DNA, as far as it was read: TGCTCCAGCAGTCATCGACTGGGGGGGCGAGCTGAGCAGTTC.